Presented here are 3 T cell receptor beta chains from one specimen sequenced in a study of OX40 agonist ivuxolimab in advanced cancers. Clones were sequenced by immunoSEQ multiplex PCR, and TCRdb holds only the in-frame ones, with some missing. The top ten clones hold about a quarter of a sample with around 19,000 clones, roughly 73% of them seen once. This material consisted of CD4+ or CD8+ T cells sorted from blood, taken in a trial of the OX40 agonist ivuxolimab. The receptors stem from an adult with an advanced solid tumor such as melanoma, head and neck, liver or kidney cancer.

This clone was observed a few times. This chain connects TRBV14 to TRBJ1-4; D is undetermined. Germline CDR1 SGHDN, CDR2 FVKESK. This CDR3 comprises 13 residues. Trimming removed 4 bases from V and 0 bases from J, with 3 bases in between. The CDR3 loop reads CASSLSTNEKLFF. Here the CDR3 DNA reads TGTGCCAGCAGCCTTTCAACTAATGAAAAACTGTTTTTT.

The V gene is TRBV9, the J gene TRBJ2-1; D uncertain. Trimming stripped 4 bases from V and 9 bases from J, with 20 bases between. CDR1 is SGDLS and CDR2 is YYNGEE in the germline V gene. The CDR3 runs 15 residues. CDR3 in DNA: TGTGCCAGCAGCCTCTCGCCTAGTAGCATAGTTGAGCAGTTCTTC. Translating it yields CASSLSPSSIVEQFF.

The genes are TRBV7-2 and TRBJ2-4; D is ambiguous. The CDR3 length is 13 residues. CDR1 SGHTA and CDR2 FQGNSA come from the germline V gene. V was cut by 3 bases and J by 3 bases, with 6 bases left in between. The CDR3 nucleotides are TGTGCCAGCAGCTTGTTAGGCAAAAACATTCAGTACTTC. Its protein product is CASSLLGKNIQYF.